A selection of T cell receptor beta chains follows, all from one sample in a study of blood T cell repertoires in COVID-19. Some clones are missing from TCRdb's copy, which holds only in-frame ones; the method was immunoSEQ multiplex PCR. The sample records about 410,000 clones, about 91% being singletons. The sample taken for sequencing was peripheral blood. Every receptor here comes from a woman between 40 and 55 years old with COVID-19, enrolled during active disease. Each CDR3 is given with its conserved first and last residue. Fields, in order: CDR3 DNA, CDR3 protein, D gene, V gene, clone size, J gene, CDR3 length. D genes are given only for firm matches. Clone size is given for some rows only: seen once, a few or many times, or a class if the clone is expanded.

DNA: TGTGCCAGTAGTATAGTAGGACGGCGGGACACTGAAGCTTTCTTT; CDR3: CASSIVGRRDTEAFF; D: .; V: TRBV19; size: .; J: TRBJ1-1; length: 15
DNA: TGTGCCATCAGTGTGGGACAGGGGGGCGCTGAAGCTTTCTTT; CDR3: CAISVGQGGAEAFF; D: TRBD1; V: TRBV10-3; size: .; J: TRBJ1-1; length: 14
DNA: TGTGCCAGCAGTGAATTGGCGGACAGGGCAAACACCATATATTTT; CDR3: CASSELADRANTIYF; D: TRBD1; V: TRBV6-1; size: many; J: TRBJ1-3; length: 15
DNA: TGTGCCAGCAGCCGATACAGGGTGGGCACCGGGGAGCTGTTTTTT; CDR3: CASSRYRVGTGELFF; D: .; V: TRBV13; size: .; J: TRBJ2-2; length: 15
DNA: TGTGCCAGCAGCGTACCCCCCGTCGATACGCAGTATTTT; CDR3: CASSVPPVDTQYF; D: .; V: TRBV9; size: few; J: TRBJ2-3; length: 13
DNA: TGTGCCAGCAGTCCTAGCGGGAGGGCGCTCACCGGGGAGCTGTTTTTT; CDR3: CASSPSGRALTGELFF; D: TRBD2; V: TRBV27; size: .; J: TRBJ2-2; length: 16
DNA: TGTGCCAGCAGCTTAGCGCCCTCCCGTGGCAATTCACCCCTCCACTTT; CDR3: CASSLAPSRGNSPLHF; D: .; V: TRBV7-8; size: .; J: TRBJ1-6; length: 16
DNA: TGTGCCAGCAGCGTAAGGGCGGGGGGCGCCACAGATACGCAGTATTTT; CDR3: CASSVRAGGATDTQYF; D: TRBD2; V: TRBV9; size: .; J: TRBJ2-3; length: 16
DNA: TGTGCCAGCAGTGAGGGCAAATATAGGGGCGAGCAGTACTTC; CDR3: CASSEGKYRGEQYF; D: .; V: TRBV25-1; size: .; J: TRBJ2-7; length: 14
DNA: TGTGCCAGTAATATAGCGGGGGAGCAAGATACGCAGTATTTT; CDR3: CASNIAGEQDTQYF; D: TRBD2; V: TRBV19; size: .; J: TRBJ2-3; length: 14
DNA: TGTGCCAGCACCCCCGCAAATCCCGGGACTGAAGCTTTCTTT; CDR3: CASTPANPGTEAFF; D: .; V: TRBV28; size: few; J: TRBJ1-1; length: 14
DNA: TGTGCCAGCAGCAGGCTAGGGACTAGCGTAGCCTACAATGAGCAGTTCTTC; CDR3: CASSRLGTSVAYNEQFF; D: TRBD2; V: TRBV5-4; size: .; J: TRBJ2-1; length: 17
DNA: TGTGCCAGCAGCTTAAGGGGGCACGAAATGAACACTGAAGCTTTCTTT; CDR3: CASSLRGHEMNTEAFF; D: TRBD1; V: TRBV7-2; size: .; J: TRBJ1-1; length: 16
DNA: TGTGCCAGCAGTTACTCTTTGGGGGCCTCTGGAAACACCATATATTTT; CDR3: CASSYSLGASGNTIYF; D: .; V: TRBV6-5; size: .; J: TRBJ1-3; length: 16
DNA: TGTGCCAGCAGTTTATCGGGCACCAGAACTAATGAAAAACTGTTTTTT; CDR3: CASSLSGTRTNEKLFF; D: .; V: TRBV27; size: .; J: TRBJ1-4; length: 16
DNA: TGTGCCAGCAGCTTAGTAGGGGGGGACTATGGCTACACCTTC; CDR3: CASSLVGGDYGYTF; D: .; V: TRBV7-9; size: .; J: TRBJ1-2; length: 14
DNA: TGTGCCAGCAGTGGGACAGGGGCTTCCCAAGAGACCCAGTACTTC; CDR3: CASSGTGASQETQYF; D: TRBD1; V: TRBV6-6; size: .; J: TRBJ2-5; length: 15
DNA: TGTGCCAGCAGCCAACTAAGGACAGCGCAACTGTTTTTT; CDR3: CASSQLRTAQLFF; D: .; V: TRBV3-1/TRBV3-2; size: .; J: TRBJ1-4; length: 13
DNA: TGTGCCAGCAGTTCCCCTCGGGATACGCAGTATTTT; CDR3: CASSSPRDTQYF; D: .; V: TRBV6-2/TRBV6-3; size: once; J: TRBJ2-3; length: 12
DNA: TGCAGTGCTAGAGCGGACAGGGAGGAGTACTTC; CDR3: CSARADREEYF; D: TRBD1; V: TRBV20-1; size: .; J: TRBJ2-7; length: 11
DNA: TGTGCCACCAGCAACCAAGGATACAGGGAGCATAGGGACTCTGGGGCCAACGTCCTGACTTTC; CDR3: CATSNQGYREHRDSGANVLTF; D: .; V: TRBV15; size: few; J: TRBJ2-6; length: 21
DNA: TGTGCCAGCAGCTTAGGGCTGGAGAGAGAGCAGTTCTTC; CDR3: CASSLGLEREQFF; D: .; V: TRBV7-2; size: .; J: TRBJ2-1; length: 13
DNA: TGTGCCAGCACTTCAAGGAGCTCCTATAATTCACCCCTCCACTTT; CDR3: CASTSRSSYNSPLHF; D: .; V: TRBV28; size: few; J: TRBJ1-6; length: 15
DNA: TGTGCTAGTGGTTTCCCGACAGGGGTTCCCAATCAGCCCCAGCATTTT; CDR3: CASGFPTGVPNQPQHF; D: TRBD1; V: TRBV12-5; size: .; J: TRBJ1-5; length: 16
DNA: TGTGCCAGCAGGGTAGGGGATTGGTCAGGCCGGGCGGAGCAGTACTTC; CDR3: CASRVGDWSGRAEQYF; D: .; V: TRBV28; size: .; J: TRBJ2-7; length: 16
DNA: TGTGCCAGCAGCACGGACACTTTAGAGACCCAGTACTTC; CDR3: CASSTDTLETQYF; D: .; V: TRBV5-4; size: .; J: TRBJ2-5; length: 13
DNA: TGTGCCTGCGGGCGGGGCTTGGGTACTGAAGCTTTCTTT; CDR3: CACGRGLGTEAFF; D: .; V: TRBV28; size: .; J: TRBJ1-1; length: 13
DNA: TGTGCCAGCAGCATCTGGACTTCGAACGGGGAGCTGTTTTTT; CDR3: CASSIWTSNGELFF; D: .; V: TRBV7-9; size: .; J: TRBJ2-2; length: 14
DNA: TGTGCCAGCTGCTTGACAGGGAGCGACACTGAAGCTTTCTTT; CDR3: CASCLTGSDTEAFF; D: TRBD1; V: TRBV2; size: .; J: TRBJ1-1; length: 14
DNA: TGTGCCAGTAGTATCCCGGCAGGGGGCTTTGAGACCCAGTACTTC; CDR3: CASSIPAGGFETQYF; D: TRBD1; V: TRBV19; size: .; J: TRBJ2-5; length: 15
DNA: TGCGCCAGCAGCTTGGATGGGAGCGGGAGAGGGCGAGGGAACACCGGGGAGCTGTTTTTT; CDR3: CASSLDGSGRGRGNTGELFF; D: TRBD2; V: TRBV5-1; size: .; J: TRBJ2-2; length: 20
DNA: TGTGCCAGCAGTTTAGTAGTTAGTACAGATACGCAGTATTTT; CDR3: CASSLVVSTDTQYF; D: .; V: TRBV27; size: .; J: TRBJ2-3; length: 14
DNA: TGCGCCAGCAGCTGGGGACAGGGAGCTAACTATGGCTACACCTTC; CDR3: CASSWGQGANYGYTF; D: TRBD1; V: TRBV5-1; size: .; J: TRBJ1-2; length: 15
DNA: TGTGCCAGCAGCACCTTAGCGGGCTCGGCCTACAATGAGCAGTTCTTC; CDR3: CASSTLAGSAYNEQFF; D: TRBD2; V: TRBV7-3; size: .; J: TRBJ2-1; length: 16
DNA: TGTGCCATCAGATTAAACACTGAAGCTTTCTTT; CDR3: CAIRLNTEAFF; D: .; V: TRBV10-3; size: .; J: TRBJ1-1; length: 11
DNA: TGTGCCAGCAGCGAAGGGACTAGCGGGAGTCCTGAGGAGCAGTTCTTC; CDR3: CASSEGTSGSPEEQFF; D: TRBD2; V: TRBV9; size: once; J: TRBJ2-1; length: 16
DNA: TGTGCCAGTAGTATAGTCTCAGGGGAACCTAATTCACCCCTCCACTTT; CDR3: CASSIVSGEPNSPLHF; D: .; V: TRBV19; size: .; J: TRBJ1-6; length: 16
DNA: TGTGCCAGCAGTTTTCAACAGTCAATCACTGAAGCTTTCTTT; CDR3: CASSFQQSITEAFF; D: .; V: TRBV27; size: .; J: TRBJ1-1; length: 14
DNA: TGTGCCACGGGAGAAGTTTACACCATATATTTT; CDR3: CATGEVYTIYF; D: .; V: TRBV12-3/TRBV12-4; size: .; J: TRBJ1-3; length: 11
DNA: TGTGCCAGCTCACCAAAGACTCAGGGACAGGGTTCGATTGGCAATCAGCCCCAGCATTTT; CDR3: CASSPKTQGQGSIGNQPQHF; D: TRBD1; V: TRBV18; size: once; J: TRBJ1-5; length: 20
DNA: TGTGCCAGCAGTCCGAACCTAGGGAACACTGAAGCTTTCTTT; CDR3: CASSPNLGNTEAFF; D: .; V: TRBV6-2/TRBV6-3; size: .; J: TRBJ1-1; length: 14
DNA: TGTGCCAGTAGTCAACTAAGGGGTCGGGCCTCTGGAAACACCATATATTTT; CDR3: CASSQLRGRASGNTIYF; D: .; V: TRBV19; size: .; J: TRBJ1-3; length: 17
DNA: TGTGCCTGGAGTGCAGGGCTAAACTCCCACACAGATACGCAGTATTTT; CDR3: CAWSAGLNSHTDTQYF; D: .; V: TRBV30; size: .; J: TRBJ2-3; length: 16
DNA: TGCGCCAGCAGCCAAGGATTTGGGCAGGGGGCGGGCGAGCAGTACTTC; CDR3: CASSQGFGQGAGEQYF; D: TRBD1; V: TRBV4-1; size: .; J: TRBJ2-7; length: 16
DNA: TGTGCCAGCCGTGGGGGCAATAATGAAAAACTGTTTTTT; CDR3: CASRGGNNEKLFF; D: .; V: TRBV28; size: few; J: TRBJ1-4; length: 13
DNA: TGTGCCAGCAGGCGACAGCTTTGGGGCACCATATATTTT; CDR3: CASRRQLWGTIYF; D: .; V: TRBV12-3/TRBV12-4; size: .; J: TRBJ1-3; length: 13
DNA: TGCGCCACTCTTGACAGGGGGCTGGACACTGAAGCTTTCTTT; CDR3: CATLDRGLDTEAFF; D: TRBD1; V: TRBV23-1; size: .; J: TRBJ1-1; length: 14
DNA: TGTGCCAGCAGTTACCTCACTGAAGCTTTCTTT; CDR3: CASSYLTEAFF; D: .; V: TRBV6-5; size: .; J: TRBJ1-1; length: 11
DNA: TGTGCCAGCAGCTCCCAAACAGGGGCCTCACCCCTCCACTTT; CDR3: CASSSQTGASPLHF; D: TRBD1; V: TRBV7-9; size: once; J: TRBJ1-6; length: 14
DNA: TGTGCCAGCTCACCTAGGAGAGAAGCGGGGGGGCCGAGAGAGACCCAGTACTTC; CDR3: CASSPRREAGGPRETQYF; D: TRBD2; V: TRBV18; size: .; J: TRBJ2-5; length: 18
DNA: TGTGCCAGCAGTTCAGGGTCAGTAAACAAAAACATTCAGTACTTC; CDR3: CASSSGSVNKNIQYF; D: .; V: TRBV5-4; size: .; J: TRBJ2-4; length: 15
DNA: TGCGCCAGCAGCCCGACTAGCGTCCCAGGAGAGACCCAGTACTTC; CDR3: CASSPTSVPGETQYF; D: TRBD2; V: TRBV5-1; size: few; J: TRBJ2-5; length: 15
DNA: TGTGCCAGCAGTTCCAGATACAGGGCGTTAAATCAGCCCCAGCATTTT; CDR3: CASSSRYRALNQPQHF; D: .; V: TRBV27; size: many; J: TRBJ1-5; length: 16
DNA: TGTGCCAGCAGTTACAGCCGGGCTAACTATGGCTACACCTTC; CDR3: CASSYSRANYGYTF; D: .; V: TRBV6-2/TRBV6-3; size: .; J: TRBJ1-2; length: 14
DNA: TGTGCCAGCGGGACAGTCAATGAAAAACTGTTTTTT; CDR3: CASGTVNEKLFF; D: TRBD1; V: TRBV2; size: .; J: TRBJ1-4; length: 12
DNA: TGTGCCAGCAGCTTGTCCCCCAGCGGGAGTCGGGATACGCAGTATTTT; CDR3: CASSLSPSGSRDTQYF; D: TRBD2; V: TRBV9; size: .; J: TRBJ2-3; length: 16
DNA: TGTGCCAGCAGCCTCGGGACAGGGGGCGAAGTACATGGCTACACCTTC; CDR3: CASSLGTGGEVHGYTF; D: TRBD1; V: TRBV7-8; size: .; J: TRBJ1-2; length: 16
DNA: TGTGCCAGCTCCCCGGACAGGGAACCCGCTCTAGCCAAAAACATTCAGTACTTC; CDR3: CASSPDREPALAKNIQYF; D: TRBD1; V: TRBV18; size: .; J: TRBJ2-4; length: 18
DNA: TGTGCCAGCAGTTTTCTGGGGGCACTCTTC; CDR3: CASSFLGALF; D: .; V: TRBV28; size: once; J: TRBJ1-2; length: 10
DNA: TGTGCCAGCACCCCCGGTCTTGGGGGCGGGGGGAGCACTGAAGCTTTCTTT; CDR3: CASTPGLGGGGSTEAFF; D: .; V: TRBV7-6; size: .; J: TRBJ1-1; length: 17